These T cell receptor beta chains were read from a single sample in a study of T cell changes during pregnancy in multiple sclerosis. TCRdb's table, derived via immunoSEQ multiplex PCR, lists solely in-frame clones and lacks some. This sample has 40,000 to 60,000 clones, with roughly nine tenths found just once. The sequencing here drew on peripheral blood, taken in the first trimester of pregnancy. The receptor set was obtained from a female donor in good health, enrolled as a control in a pregnancy study. CDR3s include the opening cysteine and the closing phenylalanine or tryptophan. The D gene is left open where the match is weak. Where a row states a size, it is once, few, many or the class of an expanded clone; other rows omit it.

v_call: TRBV6-1
clone_size: NA
j_call: TRBJ2-3
d_call: TRBD1
cdr3_nt: TGTGCCAGCAGTACACAGGGGACCACAGATACGCAGTATTTT
cdr3_aa: CASSTQGTTDTQYF

v_call: TRBV7-9
clone_size: NA
j_call: TRBJ2-7
d_call: NA
cdr3_nt: TGTGCCAGCCGGGGGGACATAGACTACGAGCAGTACTTC
cdr3_aa: CASRGDIDYEQYF

v_call: TRBV9
clone_size: NA
j_call: TRBJ2-3
d_call: TRBD2
cdr3_nt: TGTGCCAGCAGCGTAGCGGGGGGGCAGACAGATACGCAGTATTTT
cdr3_aa: CASSVAGGQTDTQYF

v_call: TRBV9
clone_size: NA
j_call: TRBJ1-1
d_call: TRBD1
cdr3_nt: TGTGCCAGCAGGCAACAGGGGGGGAACACTGAAGCTTTCTTT
cdr3_aa: CASRQQGGNTEAFF

v_call: TRBV18
clone_size: few
j_call: TRBJ2-1
d_call: TRBD1
cdr3_nt: TGTGCCAGCTCGGTGGGGCGACAGGGCGGGTCGACACACAATGAGCAGTTCTTC
cdr3_aa: CASSVGRQGGSTHNEQFF

v_call: TRBV7-9
clone_size: NA
j_call: TRBJ2-5
d_call: NA
cdr3_nt: TGTGCCAGCAGCTTTATAAGGGACACTGGGCAAGAGACCCAGTACTTC
cdr3_aa: CASSFIRDTGQETQYF

v_call: TRBV19
clone_size: NA
j_call: TRBJ1-2
d_call: TRBD1
cdr3_nt: TGTGCCAGTAAGGGACAGGCGAATTTTTATGGCTACACCTTC
cdr3_aa: CASKGQANFYGYTF

v_call: TRBV27
clone_size: NA
j_call: TRBJ2-7
d_call: TRBD1
cdr3_nt: TGTGCCAGCAGTACGAACCGGGACAGGGTTCTGTTTCAAAGCCAGGAGGGTACCTACGAGCAGTACTTC
cdr3_aa: CASSTNRDRVLFQSQEGTYEQYF

v_call: TRBV7-9
clone_size: NA
j_call: TRBJ1-5
d_call: TRBD1
cdr3_nt: TGTGCCAGCAATACCGGGACAGGGAGTCCCTATAGCAATCAGCCCCAGCATTTT
cdr3_aa: CASNTGTGSPYSNQPQHF

v_call: TRBV14
clone_size: NA
j_call: TRBJ1-4
d_call: NA
cdr3_nt: TGTGCCAGCAGGGCGGGTCACAAAAATGAAAAACTGTTTTTT
cdr3_aa: CASRAGHKNEKLFF

v_call: TRBV19
clone_size: NA
j_call: TRBJ2-7
d_call: TRBD2
cdr3_nt: TGTGCCAGCGGGACTAGCGGGGGCTACGAGCAGTACTTC
cdr3_aa: CASGTSGGYEQYF

v_call: TRBV4-3
clone_size: NA
j_call: TRBJ2-3
d_call: TRBD1
cdr3_nt: TGCGCCAGCAGCCAAAATGGACAGGCGGCAGATACGCAGTATTTT
cdr3_aa: CASSQNGQAADTQYF

v_call: TRBV5-4
clone_size: NA
j_call: TRBJ1-2
d_call: NA
cdr3_nt: TGTGCCAGCAGCCCCGGGACACGCAGCTCTCCAAACTATGGCTACACCTTC
cdr3_aa: CASSPGTRSSPNYGYTF

v_call: TRBV5-1
clone_size: NA
j_call: TRBJ1-2
d_call: TRBD1
cdr3_nt: TGCGCCAGCAGCACACAGACAGGGTCCTCCTATGGCTACACCTTC
cdr3_aa: CASSTQTGSSYGYTF

v_call: TRBV5-1
clone_size: NA
j_call: TRBJ2-1
d_call: TRBD1
cdr3_nt: TGCGCCAGCAGCTTGGAACAGGGGTCCTACAATGAGCAGTTCTTC
cdr3_aa: CASSLEQGSYNEQFF

v_call: TRBV20-1
clone_size: NA
j_call: TRBJ1-1
d_call: NA
cdr3_nt: TGCAGTGCTCCCTACGGGACTGAAGCTTTCTTT
cdr3_aa: CSAPYGTEAFF

v_call: TRBV5-4
clone_size: NA
j_call: TRBJ2-2
d_call: NA
cdr3_nt: TGTGCCAGCAGCTTATACGGGGAGCTGTTTTTT
cdr3_aa: CASSLYGELFF

v_call: TRBV10-3
clone_size: NA
j_call: TRBJ2-7
d_call: NA
cdr3_nt: TGTGCCATCAGGAACCTCCTTTGGACTACCTACGAGCAGTACTTC
cdr3_aa: CAIRNLLWTTYEQYF

v_call: TRBV28
clone_size: NA
j_call: TRBJ2-1
d_call: TRBD2
cdr3_nt: TGTGCCAGCATGGCAGCGGGGAGACAGTTCTTC
cdr3_aa: CASMAAGRQFF

v_call: TRBV29-1
clone_size: NA
j_call: TRBJ2-3
d_call: TRBD2
cdr3_nt: TGCAGCGTTGACGGCCGGGGGGAGCAAGATACGCAGTATTTT
cdr3_aa: CSVDGRGEQDTQYF

v_call: TRBV7-2
clone_size: NA
j_call: TRBJ2-7
d_call: NA
cdr3_nt: TGTGCCAGCAGCTTAGACGGGGGGCCCTACGAGCAGTACTTC
cdr3_aa: CASSLDGGPYEQYF

v_call: TRBV27
clone_size: NA
j_call: TRBJ2-5
d_call: TRBD2
cdr3_nt: TGTGCCAGCACCTCCAAACTAGCGACAGCACAAGAGACCCAGTACTTC
cdr3_aa: CASTSKLATAQETQYF

v_call: TRBV5-1
clone_size: NA
j_call: TRBJ1-6
d_call: TRBD1
cdr3_nt: TGCGCCAGCAGCTTGGGCCCGCCGGGACAGGGGTCATGGAGGTCCTATAATTCACCCCTCCACTTT
cdr3_aa: CASSLGPPGQGSWRSYNSPLHF

v_call: TRBV5-1
clone_size: NA
j_call: TRBJ1-5
d_call: TRBD1
cdr3_nt: TGCGCCAGCAGCTTGGGACAGGGATTCAATCAGCCCCAGCATTTT
cdr3_aa: CASSLGQGFNQPQHF

v_call: TRBV2
clone_size: NA
j_call: TRBJ2-4
d_call: TRBD2
cdr3_nt: TGTGCCACCCTGGGACTAGCGGGGGACCTAGCCAAAAACATTCAGTACTTC
cdr3_aa: CATLGLAGDLAKNIQYF

v_call: TRBV5-6
clone_size: NA
j_call: TRBJ2-2
d_call: TRBD1
cdr3_nt: TGTGCCAGCAGCTTAAGGGGGCCAATCACCGGGGAGCTGTTTTTT
cdr3_aa: CASSLRGPITGELFF

v_call: TRBV21-1
clone_size: NA
j_call: TRBJ2-1
d_call: NA
cdr3_nt: TGTGCCACCCCCCTTTGGGACAGAAGAGACTACAATGAGCAGTTCTTC
cdr3_aa: CATPLWDRRDYNEQFF

v_call: TRBV5-1
clone_size: NA
j_call: TRBJ1-1
d_call: NA
cdr3_nt: TGCGCCAGCAGCCTGGACAGACCTTCGTACGAAGCTTTCTTT
cdr3_aa: CASSLDRPSYEAFF

v_call: TRBV7-2
clone_size: NA
j_call: TRBJ1-5
d_call: TRBD1
cdr3_nt: TGTGCCAGCAGCTCATTGGGACAGCACAATCAGCCCCAGCATTTT
cdr3_aa: CASSSLGQHNQPQHF

v_call: TRBV10-3
clone_size: few
j_call: TRBJ2-1
d_call: NA
cdr3_nt: TGTGCCATCAGTCTAGCGAATGAGCAGTTCTTC
cdr3_aa: CAISLANEQFF

v_call: TRBV30
clone_size: NA
j_call: TRBJ1-1
d_call: NA
cdr3_nt: TGTGCCTGGAGTGTACTTGACCTAGCGGCTGAAGCTTTCTTT
cdr3_aa: CAWSVLDLAAEAFF

v_call: TRBV5-1
clone_size: NA
j_call: TRBJ2-7
d_call: NA
cdr3_nt: TGCGCCAGCAGCTTGGAGGTGGGGGCGTTCTACGAGCAGTACTTC
cdr3_aa: CASSLEVGAFYEQYF

v_call: TRBV5-1
clone_size: NA
j_call: TRBJ2-5
d_call: TRBD1
cdr3_nt: TGCGCCAGCAGCTCCCGGGACAGGGGAGCGGAGACCCAGTACTTC
cdr3_aa: CASSSRDRGAETQYF

v_call: TRBV7-3
clone_size: NA
j_call: TRBJ2-3
d_call: TRBD1
cdr3_nt: TGTGCCAGCAGCTCTACAGGGGGCAGGACAGATACGCAGTATTTT
cdr3_aa: CASSSTGGRTDTQYF

v_call: TRBV7-9
clone_size: NA
j_call: TRBJ1-2
d_call: NA
cdr3_nt: TGTGCCAGCAGCTTAGAGCAGGCCCCTAATGGCTACACCTTC
cdr3_aa: CASSLEQAPNGYTF

v_call: TRBV19
clone_size: NA
j_call: TRBJ1-4
d_call: NA
cdr3_nt: TGTGCCAGCCGGACTGCCGCAACTAATGAAAAACTGTTTTTT
cdr3_aa: CASRTAATNEKLFF

v_call: TRBV27
clone_size: NA
j_call: TRBJ2-5
d_call: NA
cdr3_nt: TGTGCCAGCAGGGACAGATCATTTGAGACCCAGTACTTC
cdr3_aa: CASRDRSFETQYF

v_call: TRBV15
clone_size: NA
j_call: TRBJ2-7
d_call: TRBD2
cdr3_nt: TGTGCCACCAGCAGCGGACTAGCGGGGGCGAGCTCCTACGAGCAGTACTTC
cdr3_aa: CATSSGLAGASSYEQYF

v_call: TRBV5-4
clone_size: NA
j_call: TRBJ1-1
d_call: TRBD1
cdr3_nt: TGTGCCAGCACCGAGCTCCGAACAGGGGGCACTGAAGCTTTCTTT
cdr3_aa: CASTELRTGGTEAFF

v_call: TRBV11-2
clone_size: NA
j_call: TRBJ2-2
d_call: NA
cdr3_nt: TGTGCCAGCAGCTTAGCCGGGGTCAACACCGGGGAGCTGTTTTTT
cdr3_aa: CASSLAGVNTGELFF

v_call: TRBV18
clone_size: NA
j_call: TRBJ2-3
d_call: TRBD2
cdr3_nt: TGTGCCAGCTCACCTGCACCGGGACTAGCGGGGTCCACAGATACGCAGTATTTT
cdr3_aa: CASSPAPGLAGSTDTQYF

v_call: TRBV2
clone_size: NA
j_call: TRBJ2-3
d_call: TRBD2
cdr3_nt: TGTGCCAGCAGGCCGGGACTAGCGGGGGGATCAGATACGCAGTATTTT
cdr3_aa: CASRPGLAGGSDTQYF

v_call: TRBV10-2
clone_size: NA
j_call: TRBJ2-7
d_call: TRBD1
cdr3_nt: TGCGCCAGCAGTGAGTCCAACAGGGGCTCCTACGAGCAGTACTTC
cdr3_aa: CASSESNRGSYEQYF

v_call: TRBV7-8
clone_size: NA
j_call: TRBJ2-2
d_call: TRBD2
cdr3_nt: TGTGCCAGCAGCCAGGGACTAGCATCCGGGGAGCTGTTTTTT
cdr3_aa: CASSQGLASGELFF

v_call: TRBV11-2
clone_size: NA
j_call: TRBJ2-1
d_call: NA
cdr3_nt: TGTGCCAGCAGGGACTTAAATGAGCAGTTCTTC
cdr3_aa: CASRDLNEQFF

v_call: TRBV9
clone_size: NA
j_call: TRBJ2-1
d_call: TRBD2
cdr3_nt: TGTGCCAGCAGCGGAGGGACTAGCTCCTACAATGAGCAGTTCTTC
cdr3_aa: CASSGGTSSYNEQFF

v_call: TRBV7-8
clone_size: NA
j_call: TRBJ2-7
d_call: NA
cdr3_nt: TGTGCCAGCAGGTCAACCAGGGGCTTGGGCGAGCAGTACTTC
cdr3_aa: CASRSTRGLGEQYF

v_call: TRBV28
clone_size: NA
j_call: TRBJ1-1
d_call: NA
cdr3_nt: TGTGCCAGCAGTTTCTCCAGAGAGGGACTCGCTGAAGCTTTCTTT
cdr3_aa: CASSFSREGLAEAFF

v_call: TRBV19
clone_size: NA
j_call: TRBJ1-2
d_call: NA
cdr3_nt: TGTGCCGTTCTGGACACTAACTATGGCTACACCTTC
cdr3_aa: CAVLDTNYGYTF

v_call: TRBV11-2
clone_size: NA
j_call: TRBJ2-7
d_call: NA
cdr3_nt: TGTGCCAGCAGCTCTGGGGGGTGGAATAGGGTGTACGAGCAGTACTTC
cdr3_aa: CASSSGGWNRVYEQYF

v_call: TRBV29-1
clone_size: NA
j_call: TRBJ1-1
d_call: NA
cdr3_nt: TGCAGCGTGTCGGGAGTATTAGGCGGCACTGAAGCTTTCTTT
cdr3_aa: CSVSGVLGGTEAFF

v_call: TRBV25-1
clone_size: NA
j_call: TRBJ2-2
d_call: TRBD2
cdr3_nt: TGTGCCAGCAGCGGGAGGGCCGACACCGGGGAGCTGTTTTTT
cdr3_aa: CASSGRADTGELFF

v_call: TRBV19
clone_size: NA
j_call: TRBJ2-1
d_call: NA
cdr3_nt: TGTGCCAGTAGTCTCGGACAGAGCTCCTACAATGAGCAGTTCTTC
cdr3_aa: CASSLGQSSYNEQFF

v_call: TRBV9
clone_size: NA
j_call: TRBJ2-3
d_call: NA
cdr3_nt: TGTGCCAGCAGCCCCAGAGGTACAGATACGCAGTATTTT
cdr3_aa: CASSPRGTDTQYF

v_call: TRBV28
clone_size: NA
j_call: TRBJ1-1
d_call: NA
cdr3_nt: TGTGCCAGCAGTTTGGGGCGGAACACTGAAGCTTTCTTT
cdr3_aa: CASSLGRNTEAFF

v_call: TRBV27
clone_size: NA
j_call: TRBJ1-6
d_call: TRBD1
cdr3_nt: TGTGCCAGCGCATCCCCGGGACAGGAGGATTCACCCCTCCACTTT
cdr3_aa: CASASPGQEDSPLHF

v_call: TRBV21-1
clone_size: NA
j_call: TRBJ2-7
d_call: NA
cdr3_nt: TGTGCCTATAGCTTAATACGGGACAGGAGCTACGAGCAGTACTTC
cdr3_aa: CAYSLIRDRSYEQYF

v_call: TRBV30
clone_size: NA
j_call: TRBJ2-3
d_call: NA
cdr3_nt: TGTGCCTGGAACGGACAGAGCACAGATACGCAGTATTTT
cdr3_aa: CAWNGQSTDTQYF

v_call: TRBV7-9
clone_size: NA
j_call: TRBJ2-2
d_call: TRBD2
cdr3_nt: TGTGCCAGCAGCTTAGACCCAATAGCGGGAAGGAACACCGGGGAGCTGTTTTTT
cdr3_aa: CASSLDPIAGRNTGELFF

v_call: TRBV30
clone_size: NA
j_call: TRBJ1-6
d_call: NA
cdr3_nt: TGTGCCTGGAGTGTATTGAGCTCACCCCTCCACTTT
cdr3_aa: CAWSVLSSPLHF